The clone carrying this TCR beta chain was recorded a few times. Its antigen is as yet unknown. This specimen comes from a study of cytomegalovirus exposure and HLA in healthy donors. Overall study findings and caveats: In a later analysis, most CMV-associated TCR beta chains appeared HLA-restricted. Rarity held for most TCR sequences, but there were some public TCRs that occurred in many donors. Productive rates of about 90% or about 30% were seen for most TCR beta V segments in an earlier analysis. Roughly uniform depth of sequencing across donors was assumed in presence/absence analyses.

13 Jbeta primers and 60 Vbeta primers were used for the PCR. The table came from immunoSEQ multiplex PCR; TCRdb's copy has only in-frame clones and leaves some out. The data show some 120,000 clones, with 70% to 80% seen just once and 1.5% to 2% held by the top ten. The CDR3 contains 13 residues. Germline values: CDR1 SNHLY, CDR2 FYNNEI. Trimming removed 7 bases at V and 4 bases at J, with 13 bases between. The chain joins TRBV2 to TRBJ1-1; D is uncertain. The sequenced sample consisted of PBMCs. This receptor was taken from a woman in her late teens or twenties in good health and CMV-seronegative. The CDR3 DNA sequence: TGTGCCAGCATGGGTCAGGTCGGCACTGAAGCTTTCTTT. Its translation is CASMGQVGTEAFF.